Below, one T cell receptor beta chain is given with its context. There is no known antigen for this receptor. There are no base qualities to consult, and no much larger clone falls within one base. This sample stems from a study of blood T cell repertoires in COVID-19 (dated by TCRdb to the early 2020s). Turning to the overall study: Samples covering the acute and convalescent phases of COVID-19 were provided by collaborators in the United States, Italy and Spain. A freely available public database, intended as a resource for researchers studying the immune response to SARS-CoV-2, is where the repertoires were released. The samples were drawn from two sources: the first 160 participants of the ongoing ImmuneRACE study, and fewer than 1,500 subjects contributed by 6 global collaborators. A de-identified subject ID, COVID-19 status, age in years and sex were almost always included in the sample metadata. The material from the prospective study consisted of cDNA or gDNA derived from T cells, B-cell-depleted T cells, or PBMCs. Subjects who had been exposed to COVID-19, were actively infected with it, or had recovered from it provided the deeply sampled blood TCRbeta repertoires that made up the dataset. Where available, HLA class I and class II types were taken from metadata supplied by the sample provider and were not determined by assay-based typing. On the study overall, not on this receptor specifically: Clinical and demographic metadata were provided uncurated, with the amount varying by source and participant.

The CDR3 goes from the cysteine to the phenylalanine over 16 residues. Just CDR3 DNA is preserved here, 48 bases in frame from base 1. CDR1 and CDR2, looked up from the germline V gene (reference sequence), are LGHDT and YNNKEL. V was cut back by 5 bases and J by 4 bases, leaving a gap of 19 bases between them. One collaborating source in Seattle enrolled patients during active infection and followed them longitudinally through the course of disease. Whole blood was collected in K2EDTA tubes by collaborating institutions according to the institutions' own protocols. For TCRbeta analysis, collaborators shipped samples as frozen whole blood, isolated PBMCs, or DNA extracted from either of those sample types. TCRbeta CDR3 regions were amplified from genomic DNA using the immunoSEQ Assay, a bias-controlled multiplex PCR. Regarding the original processing steps: The number of nucleated cells in each sample was estimated by amplification of reference gene primers within the assay. To quantify the absolute abundance of each unique TCRbeta CDR3 rearrangement, sequence reads were collapsed and filtered. For each sample, productive Simpson clonality was calculated as the square root of Simpson's diversity index over productive rearrangements. Here the immuneACCESS table is served through TCRdb, limited to in-frame sequences with V and J called. Missing clones are a known gap in these copies; in checked studies unresolved V genes cover under half, and the rest lacks a known reason. That table furnishes V, J and clone size, whereas the DNA furnished D and trimming. The sample data list hundreds of thousands of clones, and about 89% of these were observed just once. The ten largest clonotypes hold about 8% of the sample.

What was sequenced was peripheral blood. The receptor was isolated from a woman between 45 and 65 years old with COVID-19, enrolled during active disease. The chain is made from TRBV3-1 (or the pseudogene TRBV3-2) and TRBJ2-3; a weak D assignment points to TRBD2 (6 bases agree). The DNA sequence is given as TGTGCCAGCAGCTCCCAGGGCGGGGCCGGGTCAGATACGCAGTATTTT. This is translated as CASSSQGGAGSDTQYF.